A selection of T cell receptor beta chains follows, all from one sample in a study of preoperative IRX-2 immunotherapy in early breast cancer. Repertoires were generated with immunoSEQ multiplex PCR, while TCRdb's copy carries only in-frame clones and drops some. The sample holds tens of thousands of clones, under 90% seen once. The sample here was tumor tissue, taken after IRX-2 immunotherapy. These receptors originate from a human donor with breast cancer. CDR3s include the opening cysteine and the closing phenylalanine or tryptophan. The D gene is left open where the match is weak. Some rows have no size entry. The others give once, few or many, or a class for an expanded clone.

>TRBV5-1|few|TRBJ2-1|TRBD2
CASSPGLAYNEQFF
TGCGCCAGCAGCCCGGGACTAGCCTACAATGAGCAGTTCTTC
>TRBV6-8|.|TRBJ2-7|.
CASKRDASYEQYF
TGTGCCAGCAAACGGGACGCCTCCTACGAGCAGTACTTC
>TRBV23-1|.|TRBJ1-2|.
CASSQDILGGPYGYTF
TGCGCCAGCAGCCAAGATATTTTAGGAGGACCCTATGGCTACACCTTC
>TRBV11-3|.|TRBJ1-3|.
CASSLGQTNSGNTIYF
TGTGCCAGCAGCTTGGGTCAGACTAACTCTGGAAACACCATATATTTT
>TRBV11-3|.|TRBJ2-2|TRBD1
CASSLIGQGVTGELFF
TGTGCCAGCAGCTTGATTGGGCAGGGGGTCACCGGGGAGCTGTTTTTT
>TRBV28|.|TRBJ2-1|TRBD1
CASSFTGTGDNEQFF
TGTGCCAGCAGTTTCACCGGGACAGGGGACAATGAGCAGTTCTTC
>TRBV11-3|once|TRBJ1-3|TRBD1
CASSSVTGASGNTIYF
TGTGCCAGCAGCTCCGTGACAGGGGCCTCTGGAAACACCATATATTTT
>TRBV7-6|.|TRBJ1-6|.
CASSSAMGGNSPLHF
TGTGCCAGCAGCTCGGCCATGGGGGGGAATTCACCCCTCCACTTT
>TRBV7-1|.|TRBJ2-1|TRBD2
CASSHGLATSYNEQFF
TGTGCCAGCAGCCATGGACTAGCGACGTCCTACAATGAGCAGTTCTTC
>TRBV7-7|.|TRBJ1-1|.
CASSLFGEGTEAFF
TGTGCCAGCAGCTTATTCGGGGAGGGCACTGAAGCTTTCTTT
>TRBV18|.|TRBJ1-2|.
CASSPPGTPSQFNYGYTF
TGTGCCAGCTCACCACCGGGGACACCTAGCCAATTTAACTATGGCTACACCTTC
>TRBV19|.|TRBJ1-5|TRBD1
CASSPRTGAINQPQHF
TGTGCCAGTAGTCCGCGGACAGGGGCTATCAATCAGCCCCAGCATTTT
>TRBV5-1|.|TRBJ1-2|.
CASSLEGSNYGYTF
TGCGCCAGCAGCTTGGAGGGCAGTAACTATGGCTACACCTTC
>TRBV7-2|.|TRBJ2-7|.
CASSLGSGGGYEQYF
TGTGCCAGCAGCTTAGGGAGCGGAGGGGGCTACGAGCAGTACTTC
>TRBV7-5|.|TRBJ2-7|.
CASSSTQGPYEQYF
TGTGCCAGCAGCTCCACTCAGGGACCCTACGAGCAGTACTTC
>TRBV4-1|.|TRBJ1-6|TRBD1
CASSADRMVRGSYNSPLHF
TGCGCCAGCAGCGCGGACAGGATGGTGCGTGGGTCTTATAATTCACCCCTCCACTTT
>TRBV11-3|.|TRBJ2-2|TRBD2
CASSLTSGSGTGELFF
TGTGCCAGCAGCCTTACTAGCGGGAGCGGCACCGGGGAGCTGTTTTTT
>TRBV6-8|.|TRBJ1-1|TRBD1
CASSPGQGYTEAFF
TGTGCCAGCTCCCCGGGACAGGGGTACACTGAAGCTTTCTTT
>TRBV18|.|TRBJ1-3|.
CASSPHMLSGNTIYF
TGTGCCAGCTCACCCCATATGTTGTCTGGAAACACCATATATTTT
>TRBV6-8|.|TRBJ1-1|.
CAIRDQRYTEAFF
TGTGCCATCAGAGACCAAAGATACACTGAAGCTTTCTTT
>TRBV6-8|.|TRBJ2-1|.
CASSPGLNRNEQFF
TGTGCCAGCAGTCCGGGACTGAATCGCAATGAGCAGTTCTTC
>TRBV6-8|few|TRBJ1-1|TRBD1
CASSIGQGGTEAFF
TGTGCCAGCAGTATAGGACAGGGAGGCACTGAAGCTTTCTTT
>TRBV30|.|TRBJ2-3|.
CAWSEGIGGSADTQYF
TGTGCCTGGAGTGAGGGAATTGGGGGGAGCGCAGATACGCAGTATTTT
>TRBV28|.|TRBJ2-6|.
CASSLSGVGANVLTF
TGTGCCAGCAGTTTATCAGGGGTTGGGGCCAACGTCCTGACTTTC
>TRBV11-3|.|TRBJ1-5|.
CASSSLPQGVDQPQHF
TGTGCCAGCAGCTCCCTCCCACAGGGCGTGGATCAGCCCCAGCATTTT
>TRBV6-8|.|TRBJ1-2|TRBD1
CASSPGDRAHGYTF
TGTGCCAGCAGCCCCGGTGACAGGGCCCATGGCTACACCTTC
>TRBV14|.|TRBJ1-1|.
CASSQDRQRGAFF
TGTGCCAGCAGCCAAGATCGTCAACGGGGAGCTTTCTTT
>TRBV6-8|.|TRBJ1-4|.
CASRRGNEKLFF
TGTGCCAGCAGAAGGGGAAATGAAAAACTGTTTTTT
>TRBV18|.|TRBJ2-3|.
CASSPRGTDTQYF
TGTGCCAGCTCACCAAGGGGCACAGATACGCAGTATTTT
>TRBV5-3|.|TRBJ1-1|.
CARSLGGGGGDTEAFF
TGTGCCAGAAGCTTGGGAGGTGGAGGGGGTGACACTGAAGCTTTCTTT
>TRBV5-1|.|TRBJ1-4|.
CASSSPGTGGEKLFF
TGCGCCAGCAGCTCCCCCGGGACGGGAGGGGAAAAACTGTTTTTT
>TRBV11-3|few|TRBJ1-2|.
CASSFNQGLRDGYTF
TGTGCCAGCAGCTTTAATCAGGGGTTGCGGGATGGCTACACCTTC
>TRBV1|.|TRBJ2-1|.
CASSQETFSGRRSGKGNEQFF
TGCGCCAGCAGCCAAGAGACCTTCAGCGGGAGGCGATCTGGGAAGGGCAATGAGCAGTTCTTC
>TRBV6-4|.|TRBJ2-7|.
CASQAAYEQYF
TGTGCCAGCCAGGCCGCCTACGAGCAGTACTTC
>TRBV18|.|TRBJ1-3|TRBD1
CASSPGTAGNTIYF
TGTGCCAGCTCCCCGGGGACAGCTGGAAACACCATATATTTT
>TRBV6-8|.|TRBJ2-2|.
CAISGGPLAPANTGELFF
TGTGCCATCAGTGGGGGCCCTCTAGCGCCCGCGAACACCGGGGAGCTGTTTTTT
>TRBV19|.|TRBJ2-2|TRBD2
CASLGTSGGGTGELFF
TGTGCCAGTCTAGGGACTAGCGGTGGGGGCACCGGGGAGCTGTTTTTT
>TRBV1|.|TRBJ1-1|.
CASSQDSDREAFF
TGCGCCAGCAGCCAAGATTCGGACAGGGAAGCTTTCTTT
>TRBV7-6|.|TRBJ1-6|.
CASSPTGTHSPLHF
TGTGCCAGCAGCCCAACCGGGACACACTCACCCCTCCACTTT
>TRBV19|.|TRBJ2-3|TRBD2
CASSIGLATSTDTQYF
TGTGCCAGTAGTATCGGACTAGCGACTAGCACAGATACGCAGTATTTT
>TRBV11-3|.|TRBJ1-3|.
CASSLMAGSGNTIYF
TGTGCCAGCAGCTTGATGGCAGGATCTGGAAACACCATATATTTT